This TCR beta chain stems from a study of PD-L1 blockade in urothelial cancer. The germline CDR1 and CDR2 sequences are MNHEY and SVGAGI. The V end lost 0 bases, the J end lost 6 bases, and 12 bases lay between the germline ends. CDR3 length: 15 amino acids. Noted time point: peripheral blood 6 weeks after treatment start. The data were produced by immunoSEQ multiplex PCR, yet TCRdb's version contains in-frame clones alone and is incomplete. This table has tens of thousands of clones, under 85% appearing once. Sequenced here: PBMCs, sampled around atezolizumab (anti-PD-L1) treatment. The chain carries TRBV6-5 and TRBJ1-3; D gene uncertain. The receptor was isolated from a man between 50 and 59 years old with urothelial cancer. CDR3 sequence: CASSYSLTRQNTIYF. The CDR3 DNA sequence: TGTGCCAGCAGTTACTCGTTGACGAGACAAAACACCATATATTTT.